This T cell receptor beta chain was found in a study of T cell repertoires in cytomegalovirus infection. Study-wide background: Indicated by public TCR beta signatures were CMV infection and matching HLA type.

Deletions cut 6 bases from V and 10 bases from J, with 16 bases between. The CDR3 contains 14 residues. Per the germline V gene, CDR1 is MGHDK and CDR2 is SYGVNS. Points from the study as a whole: HLA-C-restricted CMV-specific TCR beta clonotypes were dominant in the ex vivo response. Using cumulative public TCR beta family frequency, the authors identified those who carried CMV together with the relevant HLA.

Each CDR3 protein gets one entry after TCRdb re-called the reads with MiXCR. Here the sample spans 200,000 to 250,000 distinct CDR3 sequences, 10% to 15% being singletons. Worth noting for this clonotype: Its antigen is currently unknown.

The specimen sequenced was PBMCs. The chain combines TRBV25-1 with TRBJ1-6; weak D call: TRBD1 (5 bases). The source of this sequence is a human donor in good health (CMV status not recorded). Some clones in this sample may be carry-over from other donors' samples. The CDR3 here is CASSGGRWISPLHF. CDR3 coding DNA: TGTGCCAGCAGCGGGGGACGTTGGATCTCACCCCTCCACTTT.